This T cell receptor beta chain was captured in a study of blood T cell repertoires in COVID-19. Looking at the study overall: Acute and convalescent COVID-19 samples came from the United States, Italy and Spain. PBMCs, B-cell-depleted T cells, or T cells were the source of the cDNA or gDNA that made up the material.

Original processing methods: The assay estimated nucleated cells by amplifying reference gene primers. Measured with immunoSEQ multiplex PCR; TCRdb has only the in-frame clones, and not every one. V and J calls and clone size follow that table, whereas D and trimming were derived from the DNA. The sample lists roughly 230,000 clones, around 82% occurring once. The CDR3 covers 17 residues. The germline gives CDR1 LNHDA, CDR2 SQIVND (reference sequence). After removal of 3 bases from V and 6 bases from J, the junction contained 13 bases not matched to a gene. This clonotype was obtained from a man aged 40-49 years with active or convalescent COVID-19. Sample: peripheral blood. This sequence joins TRBV19 and TRBJ2-5; 10 nucleotides match TRBD2. The CDR3 coding sequence is TGTGCCAGTAGTATCTTCCTAGCGGGAGTGGGCGGTAAGACCCAGTACTTC. Translation gives CASSIFLAGVGGKTQYF.